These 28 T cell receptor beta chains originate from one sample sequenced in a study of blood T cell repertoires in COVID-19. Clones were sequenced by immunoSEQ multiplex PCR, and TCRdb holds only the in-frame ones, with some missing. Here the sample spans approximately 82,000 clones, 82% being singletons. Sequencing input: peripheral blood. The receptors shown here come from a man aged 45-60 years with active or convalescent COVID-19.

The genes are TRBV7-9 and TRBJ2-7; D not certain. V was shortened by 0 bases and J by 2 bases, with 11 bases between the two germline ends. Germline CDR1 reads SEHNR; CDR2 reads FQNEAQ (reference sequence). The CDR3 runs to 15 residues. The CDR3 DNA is TGTGCCAGCAGCTTAGCAGAGGAGTACGCCTACGAGCAGTACTTC. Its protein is CASSLAEEYAYEQYF.

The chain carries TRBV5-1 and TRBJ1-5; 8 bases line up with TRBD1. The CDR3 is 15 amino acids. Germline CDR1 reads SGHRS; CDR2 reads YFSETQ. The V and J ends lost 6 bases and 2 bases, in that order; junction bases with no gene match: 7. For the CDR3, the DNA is TGCGCCAGCAATCGGGAGACAGGGGGCAATCAGCCCCAGCATTTT. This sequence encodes CASNRETGGNQPQHF.

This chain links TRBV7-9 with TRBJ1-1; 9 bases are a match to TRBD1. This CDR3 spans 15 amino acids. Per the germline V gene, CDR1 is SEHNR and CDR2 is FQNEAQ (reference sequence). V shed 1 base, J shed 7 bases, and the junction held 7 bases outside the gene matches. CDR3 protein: CASSLGRTGVSEAFF. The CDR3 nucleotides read TGTGCCAGCAGCTTAGGCCGGACAGGGGTGAGTGAAGCTTTCTTT.

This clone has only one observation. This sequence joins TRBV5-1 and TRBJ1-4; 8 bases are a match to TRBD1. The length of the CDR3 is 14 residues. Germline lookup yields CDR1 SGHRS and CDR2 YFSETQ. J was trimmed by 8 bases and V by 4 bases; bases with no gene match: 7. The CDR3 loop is CASSQTGDGEKLFF. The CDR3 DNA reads TGCGCCAGCAGCCAGACAGGGGATGGGGAAAAACTGTTTTTT.

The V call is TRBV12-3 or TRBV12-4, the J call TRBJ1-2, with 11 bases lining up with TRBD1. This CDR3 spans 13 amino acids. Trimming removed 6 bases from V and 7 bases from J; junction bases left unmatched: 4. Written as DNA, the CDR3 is TGTGCCAGCAGCCGGGACAGGGGGTTTGGCTACACCTTC. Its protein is CASSRDRGFGYTF.

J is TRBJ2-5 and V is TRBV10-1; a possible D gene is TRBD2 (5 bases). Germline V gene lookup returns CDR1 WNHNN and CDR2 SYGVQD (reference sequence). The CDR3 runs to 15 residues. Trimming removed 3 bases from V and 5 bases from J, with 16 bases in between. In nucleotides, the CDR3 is TGCGCCAGCAGTGACTCAGGAGGTAGCGAGGAGACCCAGTACTTC. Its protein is CASSDSGGSEETQYF.

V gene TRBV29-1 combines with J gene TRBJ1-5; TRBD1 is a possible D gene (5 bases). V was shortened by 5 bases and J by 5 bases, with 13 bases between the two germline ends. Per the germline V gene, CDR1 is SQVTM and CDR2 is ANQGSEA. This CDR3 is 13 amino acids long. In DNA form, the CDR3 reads TGCAGCGTTTTAGGAGGGGTCGATCAGCCCCAGCATTTT. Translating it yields CSVLGGVDQPQHF.

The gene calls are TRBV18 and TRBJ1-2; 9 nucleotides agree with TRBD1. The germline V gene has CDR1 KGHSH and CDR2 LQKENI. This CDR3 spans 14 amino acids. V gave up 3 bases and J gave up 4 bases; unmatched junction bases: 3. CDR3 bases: TGTGCCAGCTCACCGACGGGACAGGGCTATGGCTACACCTTC. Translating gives CASSPTGQGYGYTF.

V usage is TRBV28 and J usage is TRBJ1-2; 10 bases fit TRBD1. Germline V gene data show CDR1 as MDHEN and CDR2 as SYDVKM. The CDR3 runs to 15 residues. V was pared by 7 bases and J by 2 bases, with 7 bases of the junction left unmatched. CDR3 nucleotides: TGTGCCAGCAACCTACCGGGACAGGGGAACTATGGCTACACCTTC. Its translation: CASNLPGQGNYGYTF.

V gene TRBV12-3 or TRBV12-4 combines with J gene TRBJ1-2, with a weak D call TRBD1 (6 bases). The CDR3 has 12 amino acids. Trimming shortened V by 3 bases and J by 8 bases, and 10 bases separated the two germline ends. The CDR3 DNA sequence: TGTGCCAGCAGTTTTGGTACAGGGGGCTACACCTTC. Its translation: CASSFGTGGYTF.

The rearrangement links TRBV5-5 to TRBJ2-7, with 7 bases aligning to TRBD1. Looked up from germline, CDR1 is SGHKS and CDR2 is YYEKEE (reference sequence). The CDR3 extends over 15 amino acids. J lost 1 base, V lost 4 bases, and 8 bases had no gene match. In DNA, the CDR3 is TGTGCCAGCAGCCGAACAGGGGAAGGATCCTACGAGCAGTACTTC. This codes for CASSRTGEGSYEQYF.

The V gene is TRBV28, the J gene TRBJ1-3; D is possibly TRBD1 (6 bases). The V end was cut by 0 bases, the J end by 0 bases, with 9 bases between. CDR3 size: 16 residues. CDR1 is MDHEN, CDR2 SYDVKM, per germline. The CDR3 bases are TGTGCCAGCAGTTTATGGGCAGGGGTCTCTGGAAACACCATATATTTT. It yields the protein CASSLWAGVSGNTIYF.

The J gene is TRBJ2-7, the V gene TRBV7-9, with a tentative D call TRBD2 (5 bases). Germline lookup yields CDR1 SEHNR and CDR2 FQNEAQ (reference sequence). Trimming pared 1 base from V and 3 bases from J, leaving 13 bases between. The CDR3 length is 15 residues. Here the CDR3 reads CASSLGLAVIYEQYF. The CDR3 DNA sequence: TGTGCCAGCAGCTTAGGTCTAGCCGTAATCTACGAGCAGTACTTC.

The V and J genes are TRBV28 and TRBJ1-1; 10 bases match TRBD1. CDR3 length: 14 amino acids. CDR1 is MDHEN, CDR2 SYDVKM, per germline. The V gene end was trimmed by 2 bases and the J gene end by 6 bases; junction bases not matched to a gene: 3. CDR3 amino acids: CASSLGGQGSEAFF. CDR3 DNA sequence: TGTGCCAGCAGTTTAGGGGGACAGGGGTCTGAAGCTTTCTTT.

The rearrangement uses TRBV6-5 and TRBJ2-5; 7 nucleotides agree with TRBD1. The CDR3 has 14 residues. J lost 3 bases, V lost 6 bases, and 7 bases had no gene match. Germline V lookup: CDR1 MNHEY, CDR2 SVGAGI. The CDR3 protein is CASSPETGKETQYF. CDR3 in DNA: TGTGCCAGCAGCCCCGAGACAGGGAAAGAGACCCAGTACTTC.

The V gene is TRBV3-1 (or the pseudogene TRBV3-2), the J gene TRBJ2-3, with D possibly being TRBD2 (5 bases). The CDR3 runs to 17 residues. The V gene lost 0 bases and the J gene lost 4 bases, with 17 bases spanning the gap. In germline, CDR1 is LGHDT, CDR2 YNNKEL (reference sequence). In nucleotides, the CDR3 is TGTGCCAGCAGCCAAGACTTAAACGGGCTCGGGGCAGATACGCAGTATTTT. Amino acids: CASSQDLNGLGADTQYF.

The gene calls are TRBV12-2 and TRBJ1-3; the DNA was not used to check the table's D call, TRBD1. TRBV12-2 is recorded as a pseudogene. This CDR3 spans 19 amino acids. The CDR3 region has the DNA TGTGCAAGTCGCTTAGCCCGTCCCGGGACATGGAGGTCTGGAAACACCATATATTTT. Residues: CASRLARPGTWRSGNTIYF.

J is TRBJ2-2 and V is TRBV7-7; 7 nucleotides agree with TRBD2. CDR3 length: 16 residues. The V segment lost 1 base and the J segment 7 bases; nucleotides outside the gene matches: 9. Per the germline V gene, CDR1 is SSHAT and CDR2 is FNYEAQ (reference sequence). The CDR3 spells CASSLEASGRGGELFF. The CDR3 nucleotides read TGTGCCAGCAGCTTAGAGGCTAGCGGCCGGGGCGGGGAGCTGTTTTTT.

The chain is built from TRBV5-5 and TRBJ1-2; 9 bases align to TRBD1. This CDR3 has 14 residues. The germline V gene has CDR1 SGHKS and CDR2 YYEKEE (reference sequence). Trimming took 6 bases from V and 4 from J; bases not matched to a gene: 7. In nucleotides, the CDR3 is TGTGCCAGCAACACTGGACAGGGGACCTATGGCTACACCTTC. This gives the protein CASNTGQGTYGYTF.

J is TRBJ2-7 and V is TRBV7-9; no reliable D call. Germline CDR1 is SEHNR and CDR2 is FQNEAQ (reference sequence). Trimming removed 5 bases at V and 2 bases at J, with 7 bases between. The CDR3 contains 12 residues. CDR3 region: CASSPLTYEQYF. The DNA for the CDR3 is TGTGCCAGCAGCCCCTTAACCTACGAGCAGTACTTC.

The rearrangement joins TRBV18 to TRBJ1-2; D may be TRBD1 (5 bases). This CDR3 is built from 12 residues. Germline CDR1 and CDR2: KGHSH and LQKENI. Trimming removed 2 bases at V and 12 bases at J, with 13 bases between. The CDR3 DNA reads TGTGCCAGCTCACCAATGCAGGGCGGGGACACCTTC. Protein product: CASSPMQGGDTF. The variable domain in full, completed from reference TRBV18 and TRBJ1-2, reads NAGVMQNPRHLVRRRGQEARLRCSPMKGHSHVYWYRQLPEEGLKFMVYLQKENIIDESGMPKERFSAEFPKEGPSILRIQQVVRGDSAAYFCASSPMQGGDTFGSGTRLTVV.

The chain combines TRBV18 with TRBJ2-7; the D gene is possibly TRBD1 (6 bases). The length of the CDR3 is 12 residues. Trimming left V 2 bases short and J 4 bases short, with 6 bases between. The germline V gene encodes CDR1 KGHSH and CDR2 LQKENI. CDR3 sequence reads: CASSPDRYEQYV. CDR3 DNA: TGTGCCAGCTCACCAGACAGGTACGAGCAGTACGTC.

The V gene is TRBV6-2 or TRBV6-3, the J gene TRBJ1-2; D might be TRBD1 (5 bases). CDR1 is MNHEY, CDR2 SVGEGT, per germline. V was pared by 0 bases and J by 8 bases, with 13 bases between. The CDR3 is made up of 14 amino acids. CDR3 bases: TGTGCCAGCAGTTACTCGAGCGGGACGGGCGGCTACACCTTC. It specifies CASSYSSGTGGYTF.

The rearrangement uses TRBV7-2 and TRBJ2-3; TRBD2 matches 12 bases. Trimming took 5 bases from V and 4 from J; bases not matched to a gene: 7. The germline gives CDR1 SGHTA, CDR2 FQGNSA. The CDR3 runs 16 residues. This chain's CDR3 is CASSPSTSGGSDTQYF. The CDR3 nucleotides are TGTGCCAGCAGCCCTTCCACTAGCGGGGGGTCAGATACGCAGTATTTT.

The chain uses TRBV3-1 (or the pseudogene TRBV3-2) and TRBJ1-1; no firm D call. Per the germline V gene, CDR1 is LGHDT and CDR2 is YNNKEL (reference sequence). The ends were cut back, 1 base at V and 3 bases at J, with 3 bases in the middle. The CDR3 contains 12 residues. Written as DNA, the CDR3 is TGTGCCAGCAGCCAAGTAGACACTGAAGCTTTCTTT. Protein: CASSQVDTEAFF.

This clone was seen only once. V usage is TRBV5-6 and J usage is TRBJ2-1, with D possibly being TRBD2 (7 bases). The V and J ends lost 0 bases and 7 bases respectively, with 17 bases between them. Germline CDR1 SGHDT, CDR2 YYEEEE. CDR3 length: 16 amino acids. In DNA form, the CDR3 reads TGTGCCAGCAGCTTGGCGATGAGGGGGGGCTCGAATGAGCAGTTCTTC. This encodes CASSLAMRGGSNEQFF.

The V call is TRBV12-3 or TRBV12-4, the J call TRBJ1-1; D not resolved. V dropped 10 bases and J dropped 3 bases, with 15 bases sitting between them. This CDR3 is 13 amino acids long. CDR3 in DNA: TGTGCCACCATCCAGACGGCGGACACTGAAGCTTTCTTT. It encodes CATIQTADTEAFF.

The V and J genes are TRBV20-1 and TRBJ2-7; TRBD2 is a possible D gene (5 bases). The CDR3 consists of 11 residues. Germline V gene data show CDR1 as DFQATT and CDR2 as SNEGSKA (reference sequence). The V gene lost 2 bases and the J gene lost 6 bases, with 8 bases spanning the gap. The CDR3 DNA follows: TGCAGTGCTAGAAATCTAGCCGAGCAGTACTTC. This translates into CSARNLAEQYF.